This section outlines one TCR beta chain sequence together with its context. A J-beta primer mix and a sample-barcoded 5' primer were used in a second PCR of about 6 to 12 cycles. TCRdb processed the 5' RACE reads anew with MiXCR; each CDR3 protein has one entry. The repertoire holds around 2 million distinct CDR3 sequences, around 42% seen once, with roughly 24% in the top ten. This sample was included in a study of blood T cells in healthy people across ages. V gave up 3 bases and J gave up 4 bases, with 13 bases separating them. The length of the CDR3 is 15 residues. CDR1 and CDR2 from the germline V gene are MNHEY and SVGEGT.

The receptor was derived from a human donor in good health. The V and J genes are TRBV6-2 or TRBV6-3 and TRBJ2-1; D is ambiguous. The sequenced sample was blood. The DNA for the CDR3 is TGTGCCAGCAGTTATTCATTAATTGGTTACAATGAGCAGTTCTTC. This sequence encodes CASSYSLIGYNEQFF.